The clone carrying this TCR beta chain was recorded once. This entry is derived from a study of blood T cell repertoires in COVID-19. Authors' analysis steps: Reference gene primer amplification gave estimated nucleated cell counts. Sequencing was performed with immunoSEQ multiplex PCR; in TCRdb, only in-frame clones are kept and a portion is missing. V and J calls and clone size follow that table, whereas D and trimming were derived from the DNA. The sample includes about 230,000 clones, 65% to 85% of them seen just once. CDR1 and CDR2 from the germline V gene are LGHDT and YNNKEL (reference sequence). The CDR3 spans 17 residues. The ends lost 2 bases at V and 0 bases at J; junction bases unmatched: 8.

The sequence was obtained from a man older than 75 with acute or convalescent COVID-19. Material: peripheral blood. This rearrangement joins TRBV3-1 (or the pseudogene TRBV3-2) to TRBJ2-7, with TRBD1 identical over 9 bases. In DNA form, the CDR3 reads TGTGCCAGCAGCCAACAACCGGGACAGGGACACTCCTACGAGCAGTACTTC. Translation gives CASSQQPGQGHSYEQYF.